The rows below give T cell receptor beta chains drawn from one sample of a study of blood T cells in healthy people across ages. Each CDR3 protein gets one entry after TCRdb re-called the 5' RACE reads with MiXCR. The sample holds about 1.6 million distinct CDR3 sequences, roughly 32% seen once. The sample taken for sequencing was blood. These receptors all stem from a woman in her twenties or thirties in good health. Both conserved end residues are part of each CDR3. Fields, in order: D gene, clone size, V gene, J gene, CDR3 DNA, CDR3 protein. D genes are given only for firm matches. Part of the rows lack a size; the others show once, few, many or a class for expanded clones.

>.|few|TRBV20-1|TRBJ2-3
TGCAGTGCTCCGCCCGGTCCTGGTTGGGGGAGCCCTAGCACAGATACGCAGTATTTT
CSAPPGPGWGSPSTDTQYF
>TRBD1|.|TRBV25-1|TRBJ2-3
TGTGCCAGCAGGGGAACGACAGGGACAGATACGCAGTATTTT
CASRGTTGTDTQYF
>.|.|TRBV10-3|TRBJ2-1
TGTGCCATCAGTGGAACCGGGACCAACAATGAGCAGTTCTTC
CAISGTGTNNEQFF
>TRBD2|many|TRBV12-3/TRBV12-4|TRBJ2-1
TGTGCCAGCAGTGGGACTAGCGGGGGCTACAATGAGCAGTTCTTC
CASSGTSGGYNEQFF
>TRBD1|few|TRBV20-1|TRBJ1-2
TGCAGTGCTATTCATTCGGACAGGAAGGGCTACACCTTC
CSAIHSDRKGYTF
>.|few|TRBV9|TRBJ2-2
TGTGCCAGCAGCGTAGATGGCGACACCGGGGAGCTGTTTTTT
CASSVDGDTGELFF
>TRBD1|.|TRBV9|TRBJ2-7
TGTGCCAGCAGCCCGAAGTGGACAGGGGACGAGCAGTACTTC
CASSPKWTGDEQYF
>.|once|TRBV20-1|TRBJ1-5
TGCAGTGCTCTTGTGAGTGGTCAGCCCCAGCATTTT
CSALVSGQPQHF
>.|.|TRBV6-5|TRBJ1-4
TGTGCCAGCAGTTACTCTGCAACTCAGGACGAAAAACTGTTTTTT
CASSYSATQDEKLFF
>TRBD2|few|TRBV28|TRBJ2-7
TGTGCCAGCACCAAAGCGGGAGCGGACTACGAGCAGTACTTC
CASTKAGADYEQYF
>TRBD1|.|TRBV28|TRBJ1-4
TGTGCCAGCAGACCGACAGGGGGAGCCAATGAAAAACTGTTTTTT
CASRPTGGANEKLFF
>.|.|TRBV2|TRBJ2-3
TGTGCCAGCAGTGAACCGGTTGGCGCGCAGTATTTT
CASSEPVGAQYF
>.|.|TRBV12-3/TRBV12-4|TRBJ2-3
TGTGCCAGCACCGAGGGAGTTGGCACAGATACGCAGTATTTT
CASTEGVGTDTQYF
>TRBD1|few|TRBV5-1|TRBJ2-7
TGCGCCAGCAGCTTGGGGGGGACAGGAGACGAGCAGTACTTC
CASSLGGTGDEQYF
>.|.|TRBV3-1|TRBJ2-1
TGTGCCAGCAGATTACCGGGGTCCGCACAGTTCTTC
CASRLPGSAQFF
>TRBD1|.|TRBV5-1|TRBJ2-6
TGCGCCAGCAGCTTGGGGACAGGGGGAAAACGCTCTGGGGCCAACGTCCTGACTTTC
CASSLGTGGKRSGANVLTF
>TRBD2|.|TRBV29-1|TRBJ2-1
TGCAGCGCCCCTAGCGGGAGTGCGGCCTACAATGAGCAGTTCTTC
CSAPSGSAAYNEQFF
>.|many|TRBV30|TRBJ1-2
TGTGCCTGGACAACAGTCTATGGCTACACCTTC
CAWTTVYGYTF
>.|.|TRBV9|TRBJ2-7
TGTGCCAGCAGCGTGGGACCGGGCTCCTACGAGCAGTACTTC
CASSVGPGSYEQYF
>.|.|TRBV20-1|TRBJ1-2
TGCAGTGCTAGAATAGGACCCCTCGACTACACCTTC
CSARIGPLDYTF
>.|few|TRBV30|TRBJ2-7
TGTGCCTGGGGCCGGCGGGACAGAACCTACGAGCAGTACTTC
CAWGRRDRTYEQYF